A selection of T cell receptor beta chains follows, all from one sample in a study of blood T cell repertoires in COVID-19. Only in-frame clones appear in the TCRdb table, and some are missing; sequencing was by immunoSEQ multiplex PCR. This sample yields roughly 4,500 clones, of which 70% to 85% are seen a single time; 42% belongs to the top ten. Source material: peripheral blood. These TCRs come from a human donor with active or convalescent COVID-19. The donor label of this sample is uncertain. The conserved cysteine and the conserved F or W are not part of the CDR3 here. Fields, in order: J gene, V gene, CDR3 protein.

>TRBJ2-5|TRBV30
AWSVGETQY
>TRBJ2-7|TRBV29-1
SVEDGGSSYEQY
>TRBJ2-2|TRBV4-2
ASSQVRTSGGSGELF
>TRBJ1-5|TRBV18
ASSPQGGQFRGSPQH
>TRBJ1-1|TRBV19
ASSSSGTGGKAF
>TRBJ2-3|TRBV6-6
ASTPTGISSTDTQY
>TRBJ1-6|TRBV19
ALALKYTGFGSPLH
>TRBJ1-2|TRBV6-2/TRBV6-3
ASSHRGDYGYT
>TRBJ2-7|TRBV6-2/TRBV6-3
ASSQDTVYEQY
>TRBJ1-5|TRBV20-1
SASESLAGNQPQH
>TRBJ2-5|TRBV7-9
ASSRSQRGETQY